Each of the 30 T cell receptor beta chains below was sequenced from the same sample in a study of breast tumors, draining lymph nodes, adjacent tissues. TCRdb re-called the multiplex PCR reads through MiXCR, storing one row per CDR3 protein. Altogether some 250,000 distinct CDR3 sequences are present, less than 45% being singletons, with the ten largest covering 3% to 4%. Samples came from axillary lymph nodes draining the breast cancer. The sample taken for sequencing was axillary lymph node tissue. These receptors were obtained from a female donor with breast cancer. Some clones in this sample may be carry-over from other donors' samples.

V usage is TRBV2 and J usage is TRBJ2-4; tentatively, D is TRBD1 or TRBD2 (5 bases each). The CDR3 extends over 13 amino acids. V was trimmed by 6 bases and J by 8 bases, leaving 14 bases between them. Germline V gene sequence: CDR1 SNHLY, CDR2 FYNNEI. CDR3 residues: CASRTRGGDIQYF. As DNA, the CDR3 is TGTGCCAGCAGAACGAGGGGCGGAGACATTCAGTACTTC.

In its sample, this clonotype was seen many times. The gene calls are TRBV7-9 and TRBJ1-4; TRBD1 might be the D (6 bases). The CDR3 is 12 amino acids. The germline V gene has CDR1 SEHNR and CDR2 FQNEAQ (reference sequence). V dropped 6 bases and J dropped 7 bases, with 9 bases sitting between them. The CDR3: CASSWTAEKLFF. The DNA of the CDR3 is TGTGCCAGCAGTTGGACAGCTGAAAAACTGTTTTTT. Looking up the rest from reference TRBV7-9 and TRBJ1-4 gives the full variable domain: DTGVSQNPRHKITKRGQNVTFRCDPISEHNRLYWYRQTLGQGPEFLTYFQNEAQLEKSRLLSDRFSAERPKGSFSTLEIQRTEQGDSAMYLCASSWTAEKLFFGSGTQLSVL.

The sample holds one count of this clonotype. The rearrangement joins TRBV6-1 to TRBJ1-6; no clear D. This CDR3 is built from 14 residues. V was shortened by 1 base and J by 9 bases, with 10 bases between the two germline ends. Germline V gene lookup returns CDR1 MNHNS and CDR2 SASEGT. This chain's CDR3 is CASSEVGRFSPLHF. The CDR3 region has the DNA TGTGCCAGCAGTGAAGTGGGCAGGTTTTCACCCCTCCACTTT.

This clonotype was recorded at least ten times. V usage is TRBV19 and J usage is TRBJ1-5, with 9 bases lining up with TRBD1. The CDR3 is 14 residues long. The germline V gene encodes CDR1 LNHDA and CDR2 SQIVND (reference sequence). J gave up 7 bases and V 5 bases, and 6 bases lay outside the gene matches. CDR3 sequence: CASSDRGLGQPQHF. CDR3 in DNA: TGTGCCAGTAGTGACAGGGGGTTAGGGCAGCCCCAGCATTTT.

The chain is built from TRBV4-3 and TRBJ2-7, with 7 nucleotides matching TRBD2. After removal of 0 bases from V and 3 bases from J, the junction contained 5 bases not matched to a gene. Germline V lookup: CDR1 LGHNA, CDR2 YSLEER. The CDR3 consists of 15 residues. For the CDR3, the DNA is TGCGCCAGCAGCCAAGATCTTGGGGGGGTCTACGAGCAGTACTTC. It codes for CASSQDLGGVYEQYF.

In this sample, this clonotype turned up many times. This chain connects TRBV4-3 to TRBJ2-5; D not certain. CDR1 and CDR2 (germline): LGHNA, YSLEER. The CDR3 extends over 13 amino acids. Trimming took 6 bases from V and 1 from J, leaving 9 bases between them. This CDR3 is CASSSSSQETQYF. DNA for the CDR3: TGCGCCAGCAGTAGTTCATCCCAAGAGACCCAGTACTTC.

At least ten counts were recorded for this clonotype. V and J are TRBV6-6 and TRBJ2-7; tentatively, D is TRBD1 (7 bases). Trimming stripped 2 bases from V and 5 bases from J, with 19 bases between. Per the germline V gene, CDR1 is MNHNY and CDR2 is SVGAGI (reference sequence). The CDR3 is made up of 16 amino acids. The CDR3 loop reads CASSYPNRGGSDEQYF. CDR3 nucleotide sequence: TGTGCCAGCAGTTACCCCAACAGGGGAGGTTCGGACGAGCAGTACTTC.

This clonotype was picked up a small number of times. V gene TRBV28 combines with J gene TRBJ1-5; a weak D match, TRBD1 (6 bases). The germline V and J ends were trimmed by 4 bases and 7 bases, with 17 bases remaining between them. The CDR3 is 15 residues long. CDR1 and CDR2 (germline): MDHEN, SYDVKM. DNA of the CDR3: TGTGCCAGCAGTTCCCACCGGGGGGCGAGGCAGCCCCAGCATTTT. This encodes CASSSHRGARQPQHF. The whole variable domain, filled in from reference TRBV28 and TRBJ1-5, reads DVKVTQSSRYLVKRTGEKVFLECVQDMDHENMFWYRQDPGLGLRLIYFSYDVKMKEKGDIPEGYSVSREKKERFSLILESASTNQTSMYLCASSSHRGARQPQHFGDGTRLSIL.

This clonotype was detected only once. CDR3 bases: TGCGCCAGCAGCTTGGAACTAGCGCCGGGGGCGCAGGGCTACACCTTC. This encodes CASSLELAPGAQGYTF. The chain has TRBV5-1 and TRBJ1-2, with TRBD1 as a possible D gene (6 bases). This CDR3 has 16 residues. Germline assignment: CDR1 SGHRS and CDR2 YFSETQ. Trimming removed 0 bases from V and 8 bases from J, with 20 bases in between.

This clonotype was detected many times. CDR3 bases: TGTGCCAGCAGCCAAGAGCGGGGGGCGGCAGATACGCAGTATTTT. Its protein product is CASSQERGAADTQYF. V is TRBV4-2 and J is TRBJ2-3, with 8 nucleotides matching TRBD2. This CDR3 is 15 amino acids long. The germline CDR1 and CDR2 sequences are LGHNA and YNFKEQ. The trim removed 0 bases at V and 4 bases at J, leaving 3 bases unmatched.

V usage is TRBV20-1 and J usage is TRBJ2-3; 13 nucleotides match TRBD2. Trimming cost V 5 bases and J 3 bases; bases outside gene matches: 5. The CDR3 length is 15 residues. Germline CDR1 reads DFQATT; CDR2 reads SNEGSKA (reference sequence). CDR3 residues: CSASWTSGGTDTQYF. CDR3 nucleotide sequence: TGCAGTGCTTCCTGGACTAGCGGGGGTACAGATACGCAGTATTTT.

The chain links TRBV20-1 to TRBJ1-1; D may be TRBD1 (5 bases). Between the trimmed V and J ends, which lost 3 bases and 1 base, there was a span of 15 bases. This CDR3 contains 15 residues. Looked up from germline, CDR1 is DFQATT and CDR2 is SNEGSKA (reference sequence). CDR3 coding DNA: TGCAGTGCTAGCCGTCCAGGGACCTGGAACACTGAAGCTTTCTTT. Its protein is CSASRPGTWNTEAFF.

The gene calls are TRBV5-4 and TRBJ2-2; D is undetermined. CDR1 is SGHNT and CDR2 is YYREEE in the germline V gene (reference sequence). CDR3 length equals 14 residues. The V and J ends lost 3 bases and 7 bases respectively, with 13 bases between them. The CDR3 DNA reads as TGTGCCAGCAGCTCCCCCTTGACGGGCGGGGAGCTGTTTTTT. Protein sequence: CASSSPLTGGELFF.

The table lists this clonotype with many counts. The chain has TRBV15 and TRBJ1-5; D might be TRBD1 (5 bases). Trimming stripped 4 bases from V and 7 bases from J, with 11 bases between. Germline V gene sequence: CDR1 LNHNV, CDR2 YYDKDF (reference sequence). There are 13 residues in the CDR3. CDR3 residues: CATSTRGAQPQHF. CDR3 coding DNA: TGTGCCACCAGCACGCGCGGGGCACAGCCCCAGCATTTT.

This clonotype was counted ten times or more. V gene TRBV5-8 combines with J gene TRBJ2-3, with D possibly being TRBD1 or TRBD2 (5 bases each). There are 12 residues in the CDR3. Trimming stripped 0 bases from V and 13 bases from J, with 12 bases between. Germline CDR1 SGHTS, CDR2 YDEGEE. CDR3 amino acids: CASSLDPGTKYF. CDR3 coding DNA: TGTGCCAGCAGCTTGGATCCGGGGACGAAGTATTTT.

This clonotype was found many times. The chain joins TRBV7-2 to TRBJ2-3; 8 nucleotides match TRBD2. This CDR3 region has 15 residues. CDR1 is SGHTA, CDR2 FQGNSA, per germline. Losses at the gene ends were 5 bases for V and 3 bases for J; bases not matched to a gene: 7. CDR3 sequence: CASSIQRGTTDTQYF. The CDR3 nucleotides read TGTGCCAGCAGCATCCAGCGGGGGACGACAGATACGCAGTATTTT. The whole variable domain, filled in from reference TRBV7-2 and TRBJ2-3, reads GAGVSQSPSNKVTEKGKDVELRCDPISGHTALYWYRQSLGQGLEFLIYFQGNSAPDKSGLPSDRFSAERTGGSVSTLTIQRTQQEDSAVYLCASSIQRGTTDTQYFGPGTRLTVL.

A few counts support this clonotype. One junction end disagrees with the germline gene, perhaps due to a read error. V gene TRBV5-1 combines with J gene TRBJ1-6; 9 positions agree with TRBD1. CDR3 length: 16 residues. Per germline, CDR1 SGHRS and CDR2 YFSETQ. The CDR3 reads CASSYGQGTYNSPLHF. The CDR3 bases are TGCGCCAGCAGTTACGGACAGGGGACCTACAATTCACCCCTCCACTTT.

This clonotype was recorded at least ten times. This chain uses TRBV29-1 with TRBJ1-2; D may be TRBD1 (6 bases). Trimming removed 7 bases at V and 4 bases at J, with 16 bases between. The CDR3 extends over 13 amino acids. Germline-derived CDR1 and CDR2 are SQVTM and ANQGSEA. CDR3 nucleotide sequence: TGCAGCGGCGGACCAACAGGGAGCTATGGCTACACCTTC. This encodes CSGGPTGSYGYTF. Combining the CDR3 with reference TRBV29-1 and TRBJ1-2 gives the whole variable domain SAVISQKPSRDICQRGTSLTIQCQVDSQVTMMFWYRQQPGQSLTLIATANQGSEATYESGFVIDKFPISRPNLTFSTLTVSNMSPEDSSIYLCSGGPTGSYGYTFGSGTRLTVV.

This clonotype was observed at least ten times. J is TRBJ1-2 and V is TRBV9; tentative D call: TRBD1 (5 bases). The V gene's germline CDR1 is SGDLS and CDR2 YYNGEE. The CDR3 runs to 16 residues. Trimming left V 2 bases short and J 2 bases short, with 16 bases between. The CDR3 DNA sequence: TGTGCCAGCAGCGTCGGGCAGGGAATGGAAAACTATGGCTACACCTTC. It is translated as CASSVGQGMENYGYTF.

Ten or more counts support this clonotype. The chain joins TRBV20-1 to TRBJ2-7; 14 bases map to TRBD2. The germline gives CDR1 DFQATT, CDR2 SNEGSKA (reference sequence). The CDR3 has 16 residues. The ends lost 0 bases at V and 6 bases at J; junction bases unmatched: 7. The DNA for the CDR3 is TGCAGTGCTAGAGATCCATTCGGGACTAGCGGGAGCGAGCAGTACTTC. Translating it yields CSARDPFGTSGSEQYF.

The table lists this clonotype with many counts. This chain connects TRBV5-1 to TRBJ2-1, with 11 bases aligning to TRBD1. The J segment lost 7 bases and the V segment lost 2 bases, leaving 5 bases of the junction unmatched. The CDR3 runs 15 residues. In germline, CDR1 is SGHRS, CDR2 YFSETQ. CDR3 region: CASSFGQGAMNEQFF. The CDR3 DNA sequence: TGCGCCAGCAGCTTTGGACAGGGGGCGATGAATGAGCAGTTCTTC. Full variable domain (rest looked up from reference TRBV5-1 and TRBJ2-1): KAGVTQTPRYLIKTRGQQVTLSCSPISGHRSVSWYQQTPGQGLQFLFEYFSETQRNKGNFPGRFSGRQFSNSRSEMNVSTLELGDSALYLCASSFGQGAMNEQFFGPGTRLTVL.

Ten or more counts support this clonotype. The CDR3 here is CASRDDRDANTGELFF. The CDR3 bases are TGTGCCAGCAGAGATGACAGGGATGCGAACACCGGGGAGCTGTTTTTT. V and J are TRBV7-3 and TRBJ2-2; 7 bases map to TRBD1. Trimming took 6 bases from V and 0 from J; bases not matched to a gene: 7. Germline V gene sequence: CDR1 SGHTA, CDR2 FQGTGA. This CDR3 contains 16 residues.

In its sample, this clonotype was seen many times. The chain is built from TRBV12-5 and TRBJ2-7; no firm D call. The CDR3 covers 14 residues. In germline, CDR1 is LGHNT, CDR2 FRNRAP. Trimming stripped 1 base from V and 4 bases from J, with 11 bases between. CDR3 sequence reads: CASGLGVGPYEQYF. In DNA form, the CDR3 reads TGTGCTAGTGGTTTGGGAGTCGGTCCTTACGAGCAGTACTTC.

This clonotype has a count of ten or more. The chain employs TRBV19 and TRBJ2-2; either TRBD1 or TRBD2 may supply D (5 bases each). The germline CDR1 and CDR2 sequences are LNHDA and SQIVND (reference sequence). This CDR3 region has 15 residues. Between the trimmed V and J ends, which lost 5 bases and 1 base, there was a span of 11 bases. The CDR3 DNA follows: TGTGCCAGTAGTTTGGCAGGGAGGAACACCGGGGAGCTGTTTTTT. Protein sequence: CASSLAGRNTGELFF.

This rearrangement joins TRBV5-1 to TRBJ1-3; no definite D call. V was clipped by 4 bases and J by 0 bases, with 8 bases between them. The CDR3 runs to 14 residues. The V gene's germline CDR1 is SGHRS and CDR2 YFSETQ. The CDR3 sequence is CASSIEASGNTIYF. In DNA, the CDR3 is TGCGCCAGCAGCATAGAGGCCTCTGGAAACACCATATATTTT.

This clonotype has a handful of counts. This may be a read error, as it is one base from a much larger clone. The chain has TRBV10-3 and TRBJ2-7; 8 bases are shared with TRBD1. J lost 6 bases, V lost 8 bases, and 6 bases had no gene match. Germline CDR1 reads ENHRY; CDR2 reads SYGVKD. This CDR3 has 12 amino acids. This chain's CDR3 is CAIGPTGVEQYF. CDR3 nucleotide sequence: TGTGCCATCGGCCCGACAGGGGTCGAGCAGTACTTC.

This clonotype came up once. This chain joins TRBV19 and TRBJ1-5; D not certain. Germline loops: CDR1 LNHDA, CDR2 SQIVND (reference sequence). The CDR3 has 15 amino acids. The V and J ends lost 3 bases and 7 bases respectively, with 16 bases between them. In DNA form, the CDR3 reads TGTGCCAGTAGTATGGCTAGGAGGCACGGACAGCCCCAGCATTTT. It is translated as CASSMARRHGQPQHF.

This clonotype was seen a few times. A much more abundant neighbour one base away suggests this may be a read error. This rearrangement joins TRBV11-2 to TRBJ2-1; maybe TRBD2 (5 bases). Trimming took 5 bases from V and 2 from J, leaving 13 bases between them. The CDR3 is made up of 15 amino acids. Germline-derived CDR1 and CDR2 are SGHAT and FQNNGV. The CDR3: CASSKEGGAYNEQFF. The CDR3 coding sequence is TGTGCCAGCAGCAAAGAAGGAGGAGCCTACAATGAGCAGTTCTTC.

This clonotype occurred many times. The chain uses TRBV4-2 and TRBJ1-5; a weak D match, TRBD1 (5 bases). Per germline, CDR1 LGHNA and CDR2 YNFKEQ. V lost 0 bases to trimming and J lost 5 bases, with 11 bases between them. The CDR3 totals 15 residues. CDR3 protein: CASSQESGADQPQHF. The CDR3 nucleotides read TGTGCCAGCAGCCAAGAAAGTGGGGCCGATCAGCCCCAGCATTTT.

A word on this clonotype: This may be a read error: a much more frequent sequence differs by one nucleotide. The rearrangement links TRBV3-1 to TRBJ2-6; 9 nucleotides agree with TRBD1. CDR1 and CDR2 from the germline V gene are LGHDT and YNNKEL (reference sequence). The CDR3 runs 19 residues. In DNA form, the CDR3 reads TGTACCAGCAGCCAAACCCGGACAGGGGCCCTCTCTGGGGCCAACGTCCTGACTTTC. It yields the protein CTSSQTRTGALSGANVLTF. Combining the CDR3 with reference TRBV3-1 and TRBJ2-6 gives the whole variable domain DTAVSQTPKYLVTQMGNDKSIKCEQNLGHDTMYWYKQDSKKFLKIMFSYNNKELIINETVPNRFSPKSPDKAHLNLHINSLELGDSAVYFCTSSQTRTGALSGANVLTFGAGSRLTVL.